Ten or more counts support the clone carrying this TCR beta chain. The CDR3 is 14 amino acids. The V gene's germline CDR1 is LGHDT and CDR2 YNNKEL (reference sequence). The germline V and J ends were trimmed by 1 base and 1 base, with 7 bases remaining between them. Separate cDNA molecules each had unique molecular identifiers attached to them. TCRdb re-derived calls from the 5' RACE reads in MiXCR, one entry per CDR3 protein. The sample holds 85,000 to 90,000 distinct CDR3 sequences, 11% to 15% seen once. The sample comes from a study of early T cells in non-severe SARS-CoV-2 infection. Sequencing was done on a sample of whole blood. The sequence was obtained from an adult who was a healthcare worker with PCR-confirmed SARS-CoV-2 infection or an uninfected control (not recorded which). The V gene is TRBV3-1, the J gene TRBJ1-1; D ambiguous. CDR3 bases: TGTGCCAGCAGCCAAGGGGCCGGGAACACTGAAGCTTTCTTT. Encoded protein: CASSQGAGNTEAFF.